The following is a T cell receptor (beta chain) sequence with its context. The genes are named according to mouse. The read ends 1 residue shy of where the CDR3 ends; the end is completed using the germline J gene. Here immunoSEQ multiplex PCR was the method, and the copy in TCRdb shows in-frame clones only, minus some. The data show some 11,000 clones, less than 45% seen once. This sample's time point: mouse harvest day 7 after allogeneic transplant. Mouse grafts combined 10^7 T-cell-depleted bone marrow cells with 10^6 splenic CD5+ T cells. Per germline, CDR1 MSHET and CDR2 SYDVDS. This CDR3 region has 13 residues. Trimming pared 6 bases from V and 0 bases from J, leaving 7 bases between. The data are from a study of tissue T cells after allogeneic stem cell transplantation.

The receptor was isolated from a female BALB/c mouse given C57BL/6 T cells with graft-versus-host disease after an allogeneic hematopoietic cell transplant. V and J are TRBV29 and TRBJ2-5; TRBD1 might be the D (6 bases). Sequenced material: skin. The covered CDR3 bases are TGTGCTAGCAGCAGGGGTAACCAAGACACCCAGTAC. It yields the protein CASSRGNQDTQY. The CDR3, in full, reads CASSRGNQDTQYF.